Listed here are 23 T cell receptor beta chains from one sample, sequenced in a study of blood T cell repertoires in COVID-19. Some clones are missing from TCRdb's copy, which holds only in-frame ones; the method was immunoSEQ multiplex PCR. The sample yields about 140,000 clones, approximately 88% seen once. The source material was peripheral blood. These receptors were taken from a woman between 45 and 65 years old with acute or convalescent COVID-19.

The chain is built from TRBV19 and TRBJ1-2; 7 bases agree with TRBD1. Trimming cost V 1 base and J 5 bases; bases outside gene matches: 4. Germline CDR1 is LNHDA and CDR2 is SQIVND (reference sequence). CDR3 length: 14 residues. This CDR3 is CASSIGRTGYGYTF. CDR3 nucleotide sequence: TGTGCCAGTAGTATAGGGAGGACAGGATATGGCTACACCTTC.

The CDR3 nucleotides read TGTGCCAGCAGCCAAACCCTGACGGGTACGCAGTATTTT. Translation gives CASSQTLTGTQYF. The chain couples TRBV3-1 (or the pseudogene TRBV3-2) to TRBJ2-3; D ambiguous. This CDR3 spans 13 amino acids. V was pared by 2 bases and J by 8 bases, with 11 bases between. Germline values: CDR1 LGHDT, CDR2 YNNKEL (reference sequence).

This clone was counted only a few times. The genes are TRBV15 and TRBJ1-5; 7 bases align to TRBD1. The ends lost 3 bases at V and 0 bases at J; junction bases unmatched: 8. The germline V gene encodes CDR1 LNHNV and CDR2 YYDKDF (reference sequence). The length of the CDR3 is 17 residues. The CDR3 is CATSSSLTGDSNQPQHF. CDR3 DNA: TGTGCCACCAGCAGCTCCCTTACAGGGGATAGCAATCAGCCCCAGCATTTT.

This clone appeared a single time. As DNA, the CDR3 is TGCGCCAGCAGCCCGGGACAGAGCTATGGCTACACCTTC. Translation gives CASSPGQSYGYTF. The chain recombines TRBV10-1 with TRBJ1-2, with 7 bases that match TRBD1. The CDR3 is 13 amino acids. With V trimmed by 6 bases and J by 4 bases, 5 bases remained unmatched. Germline V lookup: CDR1 WNHNN, CDR2 SYGVQD (reference sequence).

The genes are TRBV7-6 and TRBJ2-7, with D tentatively TRBD1 (5 bases). From germline, CDR1 is SGHVS and CDR2 FNYEAQ. Between the trimmed V and J ends, which lost 1 base and 3 bases, there was a span of 13 bases. CDR3 length: 15 residues. CDR3 amino acids: CASSLGGQGGYEQYF. The CDR3 nucleotides read TGTGCCAGCAGCTTAGGCGGCCAGGGTGGCTACGAGCAGTACTTC.

The rearrangement uses TRBV2 and TRBJ1-6; possibly TRBD1 for D (6 bases). V was cut by 6 bases and J by 10 bases, with 16 bases left in between. The CDR3 totals 14 residues. Germline CDR1 SNHLY, CDR2 FYNNEI. The CDR3 spells CASREQGLGSPLHF. Written as DNA, the CDR3 is TGTGCCAGCAGAGAACAGGGACTCGGATCACCCCTCCACTTT.

CDR3 nucleotide sequence: TGTGCCAGTAGTATTGCCCCTCGGGGCAGGGGGGACTATGGCTACACCTTC. Residues: CASSIAPRGRGDYGYTF. The genes are TRBV19 and TRBJ1-2; 7 bases are a match to TRBD1. Per the germline V gene, CDR1 is LNHDA and CDR2 is SQIVND (reference sequence). V trimming: 3 bases; J trimming: 3 bases; junction bases outside the gene matches: 13. The CDR3 is 17 residues long.

The J gene is TRBJ1-2, the V gene TRBV6-5, with D uncertain. In germline, CDR1 is MNHEY, CDR2 SVGAGI. V was trimmed by 5 bases and J by 1 base, leaving 8 bases between them. The CDR3 runs to 13 residues. The CDR3 DNA follows: TGTGCCAGCAGTCCTCAGATTAACTATGGCTACACCTTC. Its translation: CASSPQINYGYTF.

This chain links TRBV27 with TRBJ2-1; TRBD1 aligns across 12 bases. V lost 5 bases and J lost 8; bases outside the gene matches: 4. There are 14 residues in the CDR3. Germline CDR1 and CDR2: MNHEY and SMNVEV (reference sequence). The CDR3 nucleotides are TGTGCCAGCAGTCCCGGGACAGGGGGCGATGAGCAGTTCTTC. This translates into CASSPGTGGDEQFF.

The chain uses TRBV6-6 and TRBJ1-6, with 7 bases that match TRBD1. After removal of 6 bases from V and 6 bases from J, the junction contained 5 bases not matched to a gene. The CDR3 has 14 amino acids. In germline, CDR1 is MNHNY, CDR2 SVGAGI (reference sequence). CDR3 nucleotides: TGTGCCAGCAGGCTGACAGGGAGTAATTCACCCCTCCACTTT. Encoded protein: CASRLTGSNSPLHF.

The chain combines TRBV27 with TRBJ1-1; 9 bases line up with TRBD1. CDR3 length: 15 residues. The ends lost 0 bases at V and 4 bases at J; junction bases unmatched: 3. Germline V lookup: CDR1 MNHEY, CDR2 SMNVEV (reference sequence). The CDR3 DNA reads as TGTGCCAGCAGTTTATCGACAGGGGGAGGCACTGAAGCTTTCTTT. Its protein is CASSLSTGGGTEAFF.

The chain recombines TRBV9 with TRBJ1-1, with 7 bases fitting TRBD1. Germline CDR1 SGDLS, CDR2 YYNGEE. The V gene end was trimmed by 7 bases and the J gene end by 3 bases; junction bases not matched to a gene: 9. CDR3 length: 14 amino acids. The DNA of the CDR3 is TGTGCCAGCGGCCGGGGGACAGAATACACTGAAGCTTTCTTT. Translation gives CASGRGTEYTEAFF.

The rearrangement links TRBV11-2 to TRBJ2-2; 10 nucleotides align to TRBD1. The trim removed 0 bases at V and 8 bases at J, leaving 3 bases unmatched. The CDR3 is made up of 15 amino acids. Germline CDR1 and CDR2: SGHAT and FQNNGV. The CDR3 sequence: CASSLEGTGVGELFF. The CDR3 region has the DNA TGTGCCAGCAGCTTAGAAGGGACAGGGGTTGGGGAGCTGTTTTTT.

The sample holds a few counts of this clone. The genes are TRBV6-5 and TRBJ1-3, with 8 bases aligning to TRBD1. The CDR3 is 15 residues long. Trimming removed 6 bases from V and 4 bases from J; junction bases left unmatched: 8. Germline loops: CDR1 MNHEY, CDR2 SVGAGI. CDR3 amino acids: CASSRRTGRGNTIYF. CDR3 bases: TGTGCCAGCAGCCGGAGGACAGGGAGGGGAAACACCATATATTTT.

CDR3 protein: CASSLGAGEETQYF. CDR3 in DNA: TGCGCCAGCAGCTTGGGGGCCGGGGAAGAGACCCAGTACTTC. This rearrangement joins TRBV5-1 to TRBJ2-5, with D possibly TRBD2 on 5 matching bases. Trimming removed 0 bases from V and 3 bases from J, with 9 bases in between. This CDR3 is built from 14 residues. The germline V gene encodes CDR1 SGHRS and CDR2 YFSETQ.

The V call is TRBV18, the J call TRBJ1-1; 9 bases are shared with TRBD1. This CDR3 comprises 15 residues. Trimming took 2 bases from V and 4 from J; bases not matched to a gene: 5. Germline V gives CDR1 KGHSH, CDR2 LQKENI. The CDR3 DNA is TGTGCCAGCTCACCAGAGGAACAGGGGGCCACTGAAGCTTTCTTT. It codes for CASSPEEQGATEAFF.

The V and J genes are TRBV19 and TRBJ1-2, with D tentatively TRBD1 (5 bases). Germline lookup yields CDR1 LNHDA and CDR2 SQIVND (reference sequence). Trimming pared 1 base from V and 7 bases from J, leaving 16 bases between. CDR3 length equals 15 residues. The CDR3 sequence is CASSIGGHSVFGYTF. In nucleotides, the CDR3 is TGTGCCAGTAGTATAGGTGGACATAGTGTATTTGGCTACACCTTC. The whole variable domain, remainder taken from reference TRBV19 and TRBJ1-2, is DGGITQSPKYLFRKEGQNVTLSCEQNLNHDAMYWYRQDPGQGLRLIYYSQIVNDFQKGDIAEGYSVSREKKESFPLTVTSAQKNPTAFYLCASSIGGHSVFGYTFGSGTRLTVV.

This chain uses TRBV5-6 with TRBJ2-5; D not certain. V lost 5 bases and J lost 2, with 10 bases in between. Germline assignment: CDR1 SGHDT and CDR2 YYEEEE. This CDR3 is 13 amino acids long. Here the CDR3 reads CASSTRLQETQYF. CDR3 DNA sequence: TGTGCCAGCAGTACTCGCCTTCAAGAGACCCAGTACTTC.

The V gene is TRBV7-9, the J gene TRBJ1-4, with 8 bases lining up with TRBD1. The CDR3 sequence is 15 residues long. CDR1 and CDR2 from the germline V gene are SEHNR and FQNEAQ (reference sequence). V lost 6 bases, J lost 2 bases, and 5 bases stayed unmatched. For the CDR3, the DNA is TGTGCCAGCAGGTCCCGACAGGGGACTAATGAAAAACTGTTTTTT. Protein: CASRSRQGTNEKLFF.

The V and J genes are TRBV18 and TRBJ2-7, with no clear D. In germline, CDR1 is KGHSH, CDR2 LQKENI. The CDR3 extends over 14 amino acids. The ends were cut back, 0 bases at V and 0 bases at J, with 6 bases in the middle. The CDR3 nucleotides read TGTGCCAGCTCACCACCGACAAACTCCTACGAGCAGTACTTC. It is translated as CASSPPTNSYEQYF.

This rearrangement joins TRBV3-1 (or the pseudogene TRBV3-2) to TRBJ2-3, with 10 bases that match TRBD1. The germline CDR1 and CDR2 sequences are LGHDT and YNNKEL (reference sequence). The V segment lost 7 bases and the J segment 5 bases; nucleotides outside the gene matches: 9. The CDR3 runs 15 residues. CDR3 residues: CASNSGQGTKDTQYF. Written as DNA, the CDR3 is TGTGCCAGCAACTCGGGACAGGGGACGAAAGATACGCAGTATTTT.

The chain employs TRBV27 and TRBJ2-7; D perhaps matches TRBD2 (7 bases). V shed 3 bases and J shed 2 bases, with 11 bases lying between them. The CDR3 runs 14 residues. Looked up from germline, CDR1 is MNHEY and CDR2 is SMNVEV (reference sequence). CDR3 region: CASSFTGGPYEQYF. The DNA of the CDR3 is TGTGCCAGCAGTTTTACGGGGGGCCCCTACGAGCAGTACTTC.

This chain connects TRBV7-9 to TRBJ1-1; 8 nucleotides match TRBD1. There are 14 residues in the CDR3. The V segment lost 4 bases and the J segment 3 bases; nucleotides outside the gene matches: 4. Germline CDR1 SEHNR, CDR2 FQNEAQ (reference sequence). In DNA, the CDR3 is TGTGCCAGCAGCTCCCCGGACAGGGACACTGAAGCTTTCTTT. Its translation: CASSSPDRDTEAFF.